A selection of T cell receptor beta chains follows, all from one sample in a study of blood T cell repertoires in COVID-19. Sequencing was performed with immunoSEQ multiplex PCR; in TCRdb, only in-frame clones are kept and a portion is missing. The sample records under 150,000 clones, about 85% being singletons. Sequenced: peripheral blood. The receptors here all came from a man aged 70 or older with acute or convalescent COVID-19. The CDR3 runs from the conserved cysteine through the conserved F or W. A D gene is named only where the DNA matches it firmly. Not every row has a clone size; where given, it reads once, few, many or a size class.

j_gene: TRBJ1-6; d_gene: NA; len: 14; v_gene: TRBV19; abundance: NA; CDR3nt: TGTGCCAGTAGTATGGGGACAAGTAATTCACCCCTCCACTTT; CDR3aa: CASSMGTSNSPLHF
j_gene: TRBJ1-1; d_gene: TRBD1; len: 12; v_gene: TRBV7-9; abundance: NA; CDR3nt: TGTGCCAGCAGCTATGGACAGGGAGAAGCTTTCTTT; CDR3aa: CASSYGQGEAFF
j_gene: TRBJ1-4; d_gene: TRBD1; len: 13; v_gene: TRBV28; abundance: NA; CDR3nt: TGTGCCACCAACAGGGGGCAAGGTGAAAAACTGTTTTTT; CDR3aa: CATNRGQGEKLFF
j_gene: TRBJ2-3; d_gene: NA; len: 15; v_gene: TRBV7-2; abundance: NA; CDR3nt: TGTGCCAGCAGCTTACAGGGTACTAGCACAGATACGCAGTATTTT; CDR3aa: CASSLQGTSTDTQYF
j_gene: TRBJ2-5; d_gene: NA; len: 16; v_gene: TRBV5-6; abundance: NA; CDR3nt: TGTGCCAGCAGCTTGGCCGTGCGGTTAACACGGGAGACCCAGTACTTC; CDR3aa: CASSLAVRLTRETQYF
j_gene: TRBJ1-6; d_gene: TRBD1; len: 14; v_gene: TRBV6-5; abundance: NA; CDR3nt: TGTGCCAGCAGTTACGGCGGGACAGAAACCCCCCTCCACTTT; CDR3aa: CASSYGGTETPLHF
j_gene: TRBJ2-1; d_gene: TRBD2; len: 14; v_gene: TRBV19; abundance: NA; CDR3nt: TGTGCCACCCAAGCGGGGGCCTCCTACAATGAGCAGTTCTTC; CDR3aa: CATQAGASYNEQFF
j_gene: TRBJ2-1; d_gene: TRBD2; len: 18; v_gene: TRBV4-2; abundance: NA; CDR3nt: TGTGCCAGCAGCCAAGATTTATCGGGGGGGGCCGCCTACAATGAGCAGTTCTTC; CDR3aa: CASSQDLSGGAAYNEQFF
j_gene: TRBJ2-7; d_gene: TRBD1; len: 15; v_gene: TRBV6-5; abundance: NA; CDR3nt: TGTGCCAGCAGTTCCCCGGGACAGGGATCCTACGAGCAGTACTTC; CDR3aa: CASSSPGQGSYEQYF
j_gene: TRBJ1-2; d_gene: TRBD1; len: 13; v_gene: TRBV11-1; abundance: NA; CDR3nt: TGTGCCAGCAGCAAGGACAGGCGTTATGGCTACACCTTC; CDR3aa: CASSKDRRYGYTF
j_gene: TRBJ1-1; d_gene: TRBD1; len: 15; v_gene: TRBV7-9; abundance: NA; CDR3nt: TGTGCCAGCAGTCTTTATCACAGGGGGCCCACTGAAGCTTTCTTT; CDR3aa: CASSLYHRGPTEAFF
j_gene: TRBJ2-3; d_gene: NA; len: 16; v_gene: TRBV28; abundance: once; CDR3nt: TGTGCCAGCAGTATACAGGGTTTTCTCCACGCAGATACGCAGTATTTT; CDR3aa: CASSIQGFLHADTQYF
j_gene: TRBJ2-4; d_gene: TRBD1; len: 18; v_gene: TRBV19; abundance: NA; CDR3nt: TGTGCCAGTAGTATAGTTACAGGGGCTAATATGGCGAAAAACATTCAGTACTTC; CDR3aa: CASSIVTGANMAKNIQYF
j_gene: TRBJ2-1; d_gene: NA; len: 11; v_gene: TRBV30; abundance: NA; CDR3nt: TGTGCCTGGAGGGACTACCAGGGTCCGTTCTTC; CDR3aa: CAWRDYQGPFF
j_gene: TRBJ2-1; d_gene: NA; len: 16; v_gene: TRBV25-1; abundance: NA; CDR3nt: TGTGCCAGCAGTGACCCCCCTGGGGGCCCCTACAATGAGCAGTTCTTC; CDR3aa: CASSDPPGGPYNEQFF
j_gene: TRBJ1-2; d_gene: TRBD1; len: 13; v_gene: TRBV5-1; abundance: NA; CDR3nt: TGCGCCAGCAGCACGGGGACAGCTGATGGCTACACCTTC; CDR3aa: CASSTGTADGYTF
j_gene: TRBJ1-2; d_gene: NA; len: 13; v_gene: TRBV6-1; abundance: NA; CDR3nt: TGTGCCAGCAGTGAATGGGGTACGGGGGGCTACACCTTC; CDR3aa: CASSEWGTGGYTF
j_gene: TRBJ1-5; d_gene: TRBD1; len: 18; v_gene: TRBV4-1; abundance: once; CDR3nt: TGCGCCAGCAGCCGAACTCCGGGACAGTTTAATAGCAATCAGCCCCAGCATTTT; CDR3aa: CASSRTPGQFNSNQPQHF
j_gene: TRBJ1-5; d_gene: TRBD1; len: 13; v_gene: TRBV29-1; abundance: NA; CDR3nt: TGCAGCGTGGACCCAGGGGGCGGACAGCCCCAGCATTTT; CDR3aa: CSVDPGGGQPQHF
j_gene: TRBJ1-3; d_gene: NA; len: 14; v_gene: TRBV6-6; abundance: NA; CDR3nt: TGTGCCAGCAGGTCCTCAGGGTCTGGAAACACCATATATTTT; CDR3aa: CASRSSGSGNTIYF
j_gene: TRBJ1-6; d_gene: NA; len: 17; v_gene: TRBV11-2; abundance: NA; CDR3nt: TGTGCCAGCAGCTTCCCGGCGAGGGATACTTATAATTCACCCCTCCACTTT; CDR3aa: CASSFPARDTYNSPLHF
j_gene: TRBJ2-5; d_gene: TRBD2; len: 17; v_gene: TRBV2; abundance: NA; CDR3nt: TGTGCCAGCAGTTCCGGGACTAGCGGGGGGTCCGGGGAGACCCAGTACTTC; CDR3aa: CASSSGTSGGSGETQYF
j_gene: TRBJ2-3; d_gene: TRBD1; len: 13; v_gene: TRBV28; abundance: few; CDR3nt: TGTGCCAGCAACACAGGGGGCGCAGATACGCAGTATTTT; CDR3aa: CASNTGGADTQYF
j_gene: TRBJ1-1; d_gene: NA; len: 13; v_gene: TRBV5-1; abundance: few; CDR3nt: TGCGCCAGCAGCTTGGGCTTCGAGGGTGGTGCTTTCTTT; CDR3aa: CASSLGFEGGAFF
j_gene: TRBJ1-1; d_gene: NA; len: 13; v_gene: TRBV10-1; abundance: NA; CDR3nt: TGCGCCAGCAGTGAGGTATGGAACACTGAAGCTTTCTTT; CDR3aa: CASSEVWNTEAFF